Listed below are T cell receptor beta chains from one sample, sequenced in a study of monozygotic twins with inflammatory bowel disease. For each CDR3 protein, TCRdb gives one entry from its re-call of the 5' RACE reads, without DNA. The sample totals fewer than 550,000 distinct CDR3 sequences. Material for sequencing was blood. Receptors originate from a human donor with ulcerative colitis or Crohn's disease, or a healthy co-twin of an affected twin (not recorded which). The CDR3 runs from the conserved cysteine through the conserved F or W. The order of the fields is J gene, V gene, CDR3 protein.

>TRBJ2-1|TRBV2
CASSEVAGGLSEQFF
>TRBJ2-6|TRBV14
CASSRALPGSGANVLTF
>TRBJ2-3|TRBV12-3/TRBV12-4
CASSDRGMTDTQYF
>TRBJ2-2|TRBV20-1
CSAILADANTGELFF
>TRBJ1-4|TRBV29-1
CSVLGQGPEKLFF
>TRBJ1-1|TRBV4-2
CASSPPGTGMNTEAFF
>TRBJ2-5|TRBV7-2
CASSVVGGETQYF
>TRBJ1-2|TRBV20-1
CSARGGGYGYTF
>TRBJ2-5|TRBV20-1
CSAIEAGSQETQYF
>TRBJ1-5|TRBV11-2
CASSLGLIGTGVGGNQPQHF
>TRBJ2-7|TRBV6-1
CASRPHGTSGRAGYEQYF
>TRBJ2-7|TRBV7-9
CASSLGGGQGLLREQYF
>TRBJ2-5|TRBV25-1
CASSDQGARETQYF
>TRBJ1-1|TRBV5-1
CASSFGGRYTEAFF
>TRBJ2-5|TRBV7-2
CASSLQRQETQYF
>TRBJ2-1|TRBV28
CASSRKENWGNEQFF
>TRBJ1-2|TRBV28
CASSLYQFETGRYTF
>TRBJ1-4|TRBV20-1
CSARGQGSTNEKLFF
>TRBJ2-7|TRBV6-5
CASSASGGGEEQYF
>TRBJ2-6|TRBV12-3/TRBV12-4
CASQTSYSGANVLTF
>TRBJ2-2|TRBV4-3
CASSHRTSGDTGELFF
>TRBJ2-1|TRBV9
CASSPGTGVGEQFF
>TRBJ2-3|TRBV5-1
CASSRRDATSTDTQYF
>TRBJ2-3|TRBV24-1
CATSDPLGGEYTQYF
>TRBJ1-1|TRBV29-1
CSAGGQGGGYVAEAFF
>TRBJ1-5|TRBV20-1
CSARRENSNQPQHF
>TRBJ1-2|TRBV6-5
CASSLGTLVGGYTF
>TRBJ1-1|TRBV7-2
CASSVTDGNTEAFF
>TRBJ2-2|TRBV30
CAWSPYTRGTGELFF
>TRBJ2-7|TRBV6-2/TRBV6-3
CASSSTLEPFYEQYF
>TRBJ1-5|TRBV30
CAWSPGLNQPQHF
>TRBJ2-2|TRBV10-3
CAISGPSGRAQNTGELFF
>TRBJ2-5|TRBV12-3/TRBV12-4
CASSTPSGGDWETQYF
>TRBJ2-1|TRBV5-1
CASSLDTSGGYNEQFF
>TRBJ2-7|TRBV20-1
CSAREGGKYEQYF
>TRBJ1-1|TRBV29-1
CSVGQGGTVAFF
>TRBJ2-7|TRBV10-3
CAIGKVSYEQYF
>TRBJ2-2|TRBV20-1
CSAPRGGIGPHTGELFF
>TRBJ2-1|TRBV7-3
CASSFGLAGDEQFF
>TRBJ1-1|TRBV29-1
CSVAPTTGGVTEAFF
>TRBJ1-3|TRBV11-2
CASSLKTGQTRSGNTIYF
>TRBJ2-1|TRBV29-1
CSVYRARNEQFF
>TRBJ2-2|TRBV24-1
CATSASRAGNTGELFF
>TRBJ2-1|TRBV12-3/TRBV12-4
CASSITSGSSNEQFF
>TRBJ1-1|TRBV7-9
CASSLPAGEAFF